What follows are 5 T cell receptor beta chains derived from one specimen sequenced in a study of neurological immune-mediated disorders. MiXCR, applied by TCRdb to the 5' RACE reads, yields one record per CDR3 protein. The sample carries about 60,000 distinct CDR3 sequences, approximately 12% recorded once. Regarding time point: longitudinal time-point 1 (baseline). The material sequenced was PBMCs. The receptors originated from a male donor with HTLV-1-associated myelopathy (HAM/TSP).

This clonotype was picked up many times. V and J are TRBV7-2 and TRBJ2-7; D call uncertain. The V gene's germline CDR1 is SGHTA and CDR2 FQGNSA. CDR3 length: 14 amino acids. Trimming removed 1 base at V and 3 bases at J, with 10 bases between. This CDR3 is CASSLDPRFYEQYF. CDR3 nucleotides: TGTGCCAGCAGCTTAGACCCCAGGTTCTACGAGCAGTACTTC.

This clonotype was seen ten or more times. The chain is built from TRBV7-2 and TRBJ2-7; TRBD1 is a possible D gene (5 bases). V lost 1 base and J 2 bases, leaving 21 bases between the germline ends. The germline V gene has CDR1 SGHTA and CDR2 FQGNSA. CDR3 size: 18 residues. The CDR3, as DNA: TGTGCCAGCAGCTTAGAAGTGGGGCAGGCCCTGCTCCCCTACGAGCAGTACTTC. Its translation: CASSLEVGQALLPYEQYF. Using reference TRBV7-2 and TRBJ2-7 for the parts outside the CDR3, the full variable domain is GAGVSQSPSNKVTEKGKDVELRCDPISGHTALYWYRQSLGQGLEFLIYFQGNSAPDKSGLPSDRFSAERTGGSVSTLTIQRTQQEDSAVYLCASSLEVGQALLPYEQYFGPGTRLTVT.

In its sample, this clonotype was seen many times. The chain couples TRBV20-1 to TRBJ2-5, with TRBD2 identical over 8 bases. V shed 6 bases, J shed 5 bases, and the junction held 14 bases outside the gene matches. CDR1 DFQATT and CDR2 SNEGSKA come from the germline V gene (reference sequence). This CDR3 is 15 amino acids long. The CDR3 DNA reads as TGCAGTGCGCTCCCTTTACGGGGGGGCCTGGAGACCCAGTACTTC. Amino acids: CSALPLRGGLETQYF.

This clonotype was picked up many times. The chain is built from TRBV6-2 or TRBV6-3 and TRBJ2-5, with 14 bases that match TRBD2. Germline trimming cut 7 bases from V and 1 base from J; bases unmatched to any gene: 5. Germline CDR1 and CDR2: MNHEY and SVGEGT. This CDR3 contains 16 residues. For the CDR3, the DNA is TGTGCCAGCACTGGGACTAGCGGGGGATCCCAAGAGACCCAGTACTTC. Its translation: CASTGTSGGSQETQYF.

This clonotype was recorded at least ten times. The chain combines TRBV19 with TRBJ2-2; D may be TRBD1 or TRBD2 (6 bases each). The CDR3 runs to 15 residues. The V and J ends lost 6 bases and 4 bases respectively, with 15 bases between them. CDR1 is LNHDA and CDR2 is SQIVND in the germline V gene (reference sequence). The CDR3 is CASSPSGGVTGELFF. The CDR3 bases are TGTGCCAGTAGCCCCTCCGGGGGCGTCACCGGGGAGCTGTTTTTT.